Listed below are T cell receptor beta chains from one sample, sequenced in a study of technical replicates of blood from several donors. The repertoire was sequenced with immunoSEQ multiplex PCR; TCRdb's copy has only in-frame clones and lacks some. The table includes tens of thousands of clones, around 95% detected once. Sequencing was carried out using T cells isolated from PBMCs. The source is a human donor in good health. The conserved cysteine and the conserved F or W are not part of the CDR3 here. The D gene is left open where the match is weak.

v_call: TRBV2
j_call: TRBJ1-3
d_call: TRBD1
cdr3_aa: ASNTGQGRGNTIY

v_call: TRBV29-1
j_call: TRBJ2-1
d_call: TRBD2
cdr3_aa: SVEVGTSGDNEQF

v_call: TRBV6-1
j_call: TRBJ2-7
d_call: NA
cdr3_aa: ASREIDSSYEQY

v_call: TRBV27
j_call: TRBJ2-3
d_call: TRBD2
cdr3_aa: ASSLTAGGPDTQY

v_call: TRBV28
j_call: TRBJ2-1
d_call: TRBD2
cdr3_aa: ASSNYGGAGPNEQF

v_call: TRBV19
j_call: TRBJ2-5
d_call: TRBD2
cdr3_aa: ASSTAGGRETQY

v_call: TRBV10-3
j_call: TRBJ2-5
d_call: NA
cdr3_aa: AISESGETLGETQY

v_call: TRBV7-9
j_call: TRBJ2-1
d_call: TRBD2
cdr3_aa: ASSTRTSGAYNEQF

v_call: TRBV2
j_call: TRBJ2-5
d_call: NA
cdr3_aa: ASGGGETQY

v_call: TRBV7-8
j_call: TRBJ2-2
d_call: TRBD1
cdr3_aa: ARSDRATGELF

v_call: TRBV2
j_call: TRBJ1-5
d_call: TRBD1
cdr3_aa: ASSALDRADQPQH

v_call: TRBV7-2
j_call: TRBJ1-2
d_call: NA
cdr3_aa: ASSPRPKVGGYT

v_call: TRBV6-1
j_call: TRBJ1-3
d_call: NA
cdr3_aa: ASSEPRWQGRNTIY

v_call: TRBV20-1
j_call: TRBJ2-7
d_call: TRBD2
cdr3_aa: SARGLDEQY

v_call: TRBV10-3
j_call: TRBJ1-5
d_call: NA
cdr3_aa: AISGGGDQPQH

v_call: TRBV6-5
j_call: TRBJ2-7
d_call: TRBD2
cdr3_aa: ASSYGSSGTHEQY

v_call: TRBV7-9
j_call: TRBJ2-7
d_call: TRBD1
cdr3_aa: ASRSLPGQGIYEQY

v_call: TRBV28
j_call: TRBJ1-1
d_call: NA
cdr3_aa: ASSDFEGSAEAF

v_call: TRBV4-1
j_call: TRBJ2-7
d_call: TRBD2
cdr3_aa: ASSQTSGDYEQY